These 12 T cell receptor beta chains came from one sample sequenced in a study of T cells in Graves' hyperthyroidism and ophthalmopathy. From RNA transcripts, TCR beta CDR3 regions were amplified. TCR CDR3 underwent first-round RT-PCR with the HTBI primer set. From the multiplex PCR reads, TCRdb called clonotypes with MiXCR, one entry per CDR3 protein. The top ten hold 5.3% of the sample, which has about 420,000 distinct CDR3 sequences, roughly 13% seen once. Sequences were obtained from blood. The receptors originated from a young woman with Graves' hyperthyroidism.

This clonotype has more than one count but fewer than ten. A read error is likely, as this CDR3 ends without the conserved phenylalanine or tryptophan. This chain connects TRBV19 to TRBJ2-7; 9 positions match TRBD1. From germline, CDR1 is LNHDA and CDR2 SQIVND (reference sequence). Trimming took 3 bases from V and 5 from J; bases not matched to a gene: 5. The length of the CDR3 is 14 residues. Here the CDR3 DNA reads TGTGCCAGTAGTATTGGACAGGGGATACACGAGCAGTACCTC. Encoded protein: CASSIGQGIHEQYL.

This clonotype was recorded a few times. V and J are TRBV4-3 and TRBJ1-2, with D unclear. Per the germline V gene, CDR1 is LGHNA and CDR2 is YSLEER. Trimming removed 0 bases at V and 7 bases at J, with 12 bases between. The CDR3 extends over 14 amino acids. The DNA of the CDR3 is TGCGCCAGCAGCCAAGATAGAGGGAGTGGTGGCTACACCTTC. It yields the protein CASSQDRGSGGYTF.

V usage is TRBV20-1 and J usage is TRBJ1-5, with D possibly TRBD1 on 6 matching bases. The V gene lost 3 bases and the J gene lost 4 bases, with 10 bases spanning the gap. CDR1 and CDR2 from the germline V gene are DFQATT and SNEGSKA (reference sequence). This CDR3 has 13 amino acids. This CDR3 is CSARRDRNQPQHF. The CDR3 bases are TGCAGTGCTAGGCGCGACAGGAATCAGCCCCAGCATTTT.

Many counts were recorded for this clonotype. The chain joins TRBV12-3 or TRBV12-4 to TRBJ1-6; 10 nucleotides match TRBD1. This CDR3 region has 14 residues. Unmatched junction bases numbered 6, after V lost 6 bases and J lost 10 bases. CDR3 DNA sequence: TGTGCCAGCAGCCGGGGACAGGGGCAATCACCCCTCCACTTT. Residues: CASSRGQGQSPLHF.

This clonotype was counted many times. The chain links TRBV12-3 or TRBV12-4 to TRBJ1-1; D possibly corresponds to TRBD1 (6 bases). This CDR3 comprises 13 residues. The V and J ends lost 1 base and 11 bases respectively, with 14 bases between them. The CDR3 is CASSLGVGGMAFF. The DNA for the CDR3 is TGTGCCAGCAGTTTAGGGGTAGGGGGAATGGCTTTCTTT.

This clonotype was recorded many times. CDR3 nucleotides: TGTGCCAGCAGCTTAATCGACGGGACCTACAATGAGCAGTTCTTC. Translation: CASSLIDGTYNEQFF. The chain has TRBV11-2 and TRBJ2-1, with D possibly TRBD2 on 5 matching bases. This CDR3 has 15 amino acids. The ends were cut back, 2 bases at V and 2 bases at J, with 10 bases in the middle. Germline assignment: CDR1 SGHAT and CDR2 FQNNGV.

This clonotype was seen many times. The CDR3 is CASSARRDRSMNTEAFF. For the CDR3, the DNA is TGTGCCAGCAGTGCCCGCCGGGACAGGTCTATGAACACTGAAGCTTTCTTT. The rearrangement joins TRBV6-1 to TRBJ1-1; TRBD1 aligns across 8 bases. V lost 4 bases, J lost 0 bases, and 10 bases stayed unmatched. CDR3 length: 17 amino acids. CDR1 and CDR2 from the germline V gene are MNHNS and SASEGT.

This clonotype was picked up a small number of times. The J gene is TRBJ1-2, the V gene TRBV29-1; weak D call: TRBD1 (6 bases). From germline, CDR1 is SQVTM and CDR2 ANQGSEA. V lost 3 bases, J lost 8 bases, and 28 bases lay in between. This CDR3 contains 17 residues. As DNA, the CDR3 is TGCAGCGTTGAGACGGGAGGGGAACAGGGAAGGGGAAAGGGCTACACCTTC. The encoded protein is CSVETGGEQGRGKGYTF.

The sample holds many counts of this clonotype. The genes are TRBV10-3 and TRBJ2-2, with 16 bases aligning to TRBD2. J gave up 7 bases and V 4 bases, and 15 bases lay outside the gene matches. This CDR3 is built from 20 residues. From germline, CDR1 is ENHRY and CDR2 SYGVKD. The CDR3 sequence: CAISVEGLAGGSARGGELFF. In DNA form, the CDR3 reads TGTGCCATCAGTGTAGAGGGACTAGCGGGAGGGAGCGCCCGCGGCGGGGAGCTGTTTTTT.

The sample holds a few counts of this clonotype. The rearrangement joins TRBV19 to TRBJ2-3; D remains unclear. The CDR3 spans 12 residues. Trimming took off 3 bases at V and 3 bases at J, with 4 bases between the two ends. Germline V gene sequence: CDR1 LNHDA, CDR2 SQIVND (reference sequence). CDR3 protein: CASSIGTDTQYF. The CDR3 bases are TGTGCCAGTAGTATCGGTACAGATACGCAGTATTTT.

This clonotype was observed many times. The V and J genes are TRBV27 and TRBJ1-2; 8 bases are a match to TRBD1. Trimming at V came to 5 bases and at J to 8 bases, leaving 10 bases not matched to a gene. The CDR3 covers 14 residues. Germline V gene lookup returns CDR1 MNHEY and CDR2 SMNVEV (reference sequence). CDR3 amino acids: CASSPTGEYSGYTF. CDR3 nucleotides: TGTGCCAGCAGTCCGACAGGGGAATATAGCGGCTACACCTTC.

This clonotype has a count of ten or more. The V call is TRBV20-1, the J call TRBJ2-7; 9 bases are shared with TRBD2. CDR1 is DFQATT and CDR2 is SNEGSKA in the germline V gene (reference sequence). V lost 3 bases and J lost 7; bases outside the gene matches: 7. This CDR3 has 13 amino acids. The CDR3 here is CSASELAGGEQYF. The CDR3 bases are TGCAGTGCTAGTGAACTAGCGGGTGGGGAGCAGTACTTC.